The 9 T cell receptor beta chains listed next were all sequenced from one sample in a study of follicular helper T cells after annual influenza vaccination. Clones were read by immunoSEQ multiplex PCR, and TCRdb kept only the in-frame ones, dropping some. The data contain more than 7,500 clones, around 90% of them singletons. Specified time point: 2015-2016 season, pre-vaccination. This specimen consisted of CXCR5+ CD38- circulating T follicular helper cells from blood, obtained on the day of influenza vaccination. Documented subset: circulating Tfh, non-naive CD4+CXCR5+PD-1+ (ICOS+CD38+ or ICOS-CD38-). The receptors derive from an adult who received the influenza vaccine.

The count of this clone is one. The chain carries TRBV10-3 and TRBJ2-1, with unresolved D. CDR3 length: 9 amino acids. Per the germline V gene, CDR1 is ENHRY and CDR2 is SYGVKD. V gave up 7 bases and J gave up 10 bases, with 5 bases separating them. As DNA, the CDR3 is TGTGCCATCATTCCGGAGCAGTTCTTC. It is translated as CAIIPEQFF.

V usage is TRBV2 and J usage is TRBJ2-7, with D possibly being TRBD1 (6 bases). The V end lost 9 bases, the J end lost 3 bases, and 12 bases lay between the germline ends. In germline, CDR1 is SNHLY, CDR2 FYNNEI. The CDR3 is 12 residues long. The CDR3 coding sequence is TGTGCCAGTCAGGGGTTTAGCTACGAGCAGTACTTC. This gives the protein CASQGFSYEQYF.

This clone was counted once. The J gene is TRBJ2-7, the V gene TRBV19; D possibly corresponds to TRBD1 (6 bases). The V gene's germline CDR1 is LNHDA and CDR2 SQIVND (reference sequence). This CDR3 comprises 15 residues. V was clipped by 1 base and J by 3 bases, with 13 bases between them. The CDR3 here is CASSIVGDTHYEQYF. DNA for the CDR3: TGTGCCAGTAGTATAGTAGGGGACACCCACTACGAGCAGTACTTC. Full variable domain (missing parts from reference TRBV19 and TRBJ2-7): DGGITQSPKYLFRKEGQNVTLSCEQNLNHDAMYWYRQDPGQGLRLIYYSQIVNDFQKGDIAEGYSVSREKKESFPLTVTSAQKNPTAFYLCASSIVGDTHYEQYFGPGTRLTVT.

CDR3 DNA: TGCAGCGTTGCACAGGGGGGGGGCCCAGATACGCAGTATTTT. Amino acid sequence: CSVAQGGGPDTQYF. The genes are TRBV29-1 and TRBJ2-3; possible D gene TRBD1, 8 bases. Trimming shortened V by 4 bases and J by 4 bases, and 15 bases separated the two germline ends. This CDR3 contains 14 residues. Germline CDR1 and CDR2: SQVTM and ANQGSEA.

The V call is TRBV11-1, the J call TRBJ1-3, with 8 bases fitting TRBD1. Germline V CDR1 and CDR2: SGHAT, FQDESV (reference sequence). The CDR3 contains 15 residues. The V segment lost 3 bases and the J segment 3 bases; nucleotides outside the gene matches: 4. CDR3 bases: TGTGCCAGCAGCTTCCGACAGGGGCTTGGAAACACCATATATTTT. It translates to CASSFRQGLGNTIYF.

This chain connects TRBV4-3 to TRBJ1-2; D is perhaps TRBD1 (5 bases). V gave up 2 bases and J gave up 5 bases, with 9 bases separating them. This CDR3 spans 13 amino acids. Germline V CDR1 and CDR2: LGHNA, YSLEER. This CDR3 reads CASSQTDRYGYTF. The CDR3 coding sequence is TGCGCCAGCAGCCAAACTGACAGATATGGCTACACCTTC.

This clone was found once. The chain recombines TRBV6-1 with TRBJ2-4; 8 bases map to TRBD1. Trimming took 3 bases from V and 7 from J; bases not matched to a gene: 8. Germline CDR1 is MNHNS and CDR2 is SASEGT. This CDR3 contains 15 residues. The CDR3 protein is CASSELQGDGNIQYF. CDR3 nucleotide sequence: TGTGCCAGCAGTGAGCTACAGGGGGATGGGAACATTCAGTACTTC.

The V and J genes are TRBV7-2 and TRBJ1-6; D is uncertain. The CDR3 totals 13 residues. Trimming pared 1 base from V and 9 bases from J, leaving 7 bases between. CDR1 is SGHTA, CDR2 FQGNSA, per germline. This CDR3 reads CASSLDMSSPLHF. CDR3 nucleotides: TGTGCCAGCAGCTTAGATATGAGTTCACCCCTCCACTTT.

The CDR3 coding sequence is TGTGCCAGCAGCCAAGATGGACAGGGCACAGATACGCAGTATTTT. Protein sequence: CASSQDGQGTDTQYF. The chain is built from TRBV4-2 and TRBJ2-3; 7 positions agree with TRBD1. The CDR3 extends over 15 amino acids. CDR1 and CDR2 from the germline V gene are LGHNA and YNFKEQ. The V segment lost 0 bases and the J segment 1 base; nucleotides outside the gene matches: 1.